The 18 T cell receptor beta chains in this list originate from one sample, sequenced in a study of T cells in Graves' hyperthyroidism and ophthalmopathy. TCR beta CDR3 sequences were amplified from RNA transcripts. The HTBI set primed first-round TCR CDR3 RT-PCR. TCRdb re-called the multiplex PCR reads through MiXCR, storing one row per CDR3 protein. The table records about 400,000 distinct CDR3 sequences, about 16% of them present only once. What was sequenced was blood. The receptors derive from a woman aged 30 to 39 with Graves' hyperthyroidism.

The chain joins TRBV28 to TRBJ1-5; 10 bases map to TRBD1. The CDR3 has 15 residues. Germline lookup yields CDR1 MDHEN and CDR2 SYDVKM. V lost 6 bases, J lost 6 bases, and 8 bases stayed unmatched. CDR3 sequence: CASSSGQGGTQPQHF. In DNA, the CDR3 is TGTGCCAGCAGCTCCGGACAGGGGGGCACTCAGCCCCAGCATTTT. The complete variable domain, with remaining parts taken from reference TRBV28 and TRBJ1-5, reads DVKVTQSSRYLVKRTGEKVFLECVQDMDHENMFWYRQDPGLGLRLIYFSYDVKMKEKGDIPEGYSVSREKKERFSLILESASTNQTSMYLCASSSGQGGTQPQHFGDGTRLSIL.

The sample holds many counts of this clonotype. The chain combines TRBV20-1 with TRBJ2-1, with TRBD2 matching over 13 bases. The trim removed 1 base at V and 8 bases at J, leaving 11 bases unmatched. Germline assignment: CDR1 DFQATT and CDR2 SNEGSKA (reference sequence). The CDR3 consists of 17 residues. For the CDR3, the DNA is TGCAGTGCTAGAGCCCTACTAGCGGGAGGGCCCCCACATGAGCAGTTCTTC. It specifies CSARALLAGGPPHEQFF.

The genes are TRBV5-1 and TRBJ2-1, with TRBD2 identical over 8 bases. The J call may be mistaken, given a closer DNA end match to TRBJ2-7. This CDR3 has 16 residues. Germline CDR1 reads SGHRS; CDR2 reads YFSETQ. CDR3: CASGEVSGMSYNEQYF. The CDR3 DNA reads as TGCGCCAGCGGCGAAGTTAGCGGGATGTCCTACAATGAGCAGTACTTC.

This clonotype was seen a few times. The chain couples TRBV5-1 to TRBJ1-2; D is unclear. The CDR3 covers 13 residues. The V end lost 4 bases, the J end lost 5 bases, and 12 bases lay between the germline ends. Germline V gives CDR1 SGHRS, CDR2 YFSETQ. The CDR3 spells CASSRDLDYGYTF. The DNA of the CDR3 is TGCGCCAGCAGCCGCGACCTTGATTATGGCTACACCTTC.

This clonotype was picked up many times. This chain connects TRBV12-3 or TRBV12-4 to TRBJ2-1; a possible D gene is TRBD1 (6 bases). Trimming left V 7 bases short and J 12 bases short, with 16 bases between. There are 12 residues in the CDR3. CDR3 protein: CASKPGTMVQFF. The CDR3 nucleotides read TGTGCCAGCAAACCAGGGACAATGGTGCAGTTCTTC.

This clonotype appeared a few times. The CDR3 DNA follows: TGCAGTGCTAGAGACACCGGGGAGCTGTTTTTT. It encodes CSARDTGELFF. The chain couples TRBV20-1 to TRBJ2-2; unclear D gene. The germline CDR1 and CDR2 sequences are DFQATT and SNEGSKA (reference sequence). This CDR3 has 11 amino acids. The germline V and J ends were trimmed by 0 bases and 4 bases, with 0 bases remaining between them.

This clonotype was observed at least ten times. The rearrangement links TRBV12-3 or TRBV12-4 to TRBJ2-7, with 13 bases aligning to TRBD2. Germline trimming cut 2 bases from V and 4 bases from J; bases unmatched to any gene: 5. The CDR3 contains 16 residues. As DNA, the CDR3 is TGTGCCAGCAGTTTAAATCCGGGACTAGCGGGATACGAGCAGTACTTC. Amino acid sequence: CASSLNPGLAGYEQYF.

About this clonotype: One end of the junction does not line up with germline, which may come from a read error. The chain's CDR3 is CSATGTGAIVQETQYF. As DNA, the CDR3 is TGCAGCGCTACCGGGACAGGTGCGATTGTTCAAGAGACCCAGTACTTC. The chain recombines TRBV20-1 with TRBJ2-5, with 8 bases that match TRBD1. Germline assignment: CDR1 DFQATT and CDR2 SNEGSKA (reference sequence). CDR3 size: 16 residues.

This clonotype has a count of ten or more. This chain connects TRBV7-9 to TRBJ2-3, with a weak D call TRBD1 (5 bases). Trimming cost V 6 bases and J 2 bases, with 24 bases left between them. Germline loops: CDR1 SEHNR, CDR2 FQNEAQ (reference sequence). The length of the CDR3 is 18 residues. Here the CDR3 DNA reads TGTGCCAGCAGGATGGGTTCCAAGGGGTTGGTGGTCACAGATACGCAGTATTTT. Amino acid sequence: CASRMGSKGLVVTDTQYF.

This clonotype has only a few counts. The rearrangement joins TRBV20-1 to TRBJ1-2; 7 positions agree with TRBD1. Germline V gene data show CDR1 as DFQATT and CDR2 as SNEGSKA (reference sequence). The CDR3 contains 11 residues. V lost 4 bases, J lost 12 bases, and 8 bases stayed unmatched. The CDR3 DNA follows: TGCAGTGCTACTCGACAGGGTAGCGACACCTTC. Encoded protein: CSATRQGSDTF.

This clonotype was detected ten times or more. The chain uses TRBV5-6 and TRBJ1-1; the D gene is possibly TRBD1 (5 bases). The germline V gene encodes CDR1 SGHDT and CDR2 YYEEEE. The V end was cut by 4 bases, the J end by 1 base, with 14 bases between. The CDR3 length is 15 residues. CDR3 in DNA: TGTGCCAGCAGCCTACAGGAAGGTAGGAACACTGAAGCTTTCTTT. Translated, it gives CASSLQEGRNTEAFF.

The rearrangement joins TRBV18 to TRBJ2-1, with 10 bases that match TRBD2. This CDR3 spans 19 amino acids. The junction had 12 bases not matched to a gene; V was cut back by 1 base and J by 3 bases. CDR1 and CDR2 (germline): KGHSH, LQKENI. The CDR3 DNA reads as TGTGCCAGCTCACCACGGGGACTAGCGCTCGAAACTAACTACAATGAGCAGTTCTTC. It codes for CASSPRGLALETNYNEQFF.

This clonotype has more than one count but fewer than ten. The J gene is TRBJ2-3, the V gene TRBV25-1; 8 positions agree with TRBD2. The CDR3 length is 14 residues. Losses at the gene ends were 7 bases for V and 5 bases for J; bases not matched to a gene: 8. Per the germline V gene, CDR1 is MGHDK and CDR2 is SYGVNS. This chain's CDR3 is CASNPPGRGDTQYF. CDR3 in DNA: TGTGCCAGCAACCCCCCCGGGAGGGGAGATACGCAGTATTTT.

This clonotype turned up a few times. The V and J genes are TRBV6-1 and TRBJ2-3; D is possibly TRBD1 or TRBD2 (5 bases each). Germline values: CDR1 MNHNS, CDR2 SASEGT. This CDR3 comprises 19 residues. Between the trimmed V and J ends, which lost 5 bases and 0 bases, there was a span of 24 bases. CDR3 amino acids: CASSTLRIRDGYSTDTQYF. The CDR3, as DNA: TGTGCCAGCAGTACCCTCCGAATTCGGGACGGATATAGCACAGATACGCAGTATTTT.

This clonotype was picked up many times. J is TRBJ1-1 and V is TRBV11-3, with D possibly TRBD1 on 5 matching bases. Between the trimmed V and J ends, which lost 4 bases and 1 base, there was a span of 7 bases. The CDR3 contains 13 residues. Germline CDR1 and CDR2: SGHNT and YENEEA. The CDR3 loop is CASSYGGNTEAFF. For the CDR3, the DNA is TGTGCCAGCAGCTATGGGGGGAACACTGAAGCTTTCTTT.

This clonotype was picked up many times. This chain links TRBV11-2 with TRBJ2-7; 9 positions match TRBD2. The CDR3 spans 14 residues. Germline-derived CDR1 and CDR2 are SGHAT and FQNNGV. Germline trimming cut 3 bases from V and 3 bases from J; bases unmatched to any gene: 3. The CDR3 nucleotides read TGTGCCAGCAGCTTCCTGACTAGCGGCTACGAGCAGTACTTC. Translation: CASSFLTSGYEQYF.

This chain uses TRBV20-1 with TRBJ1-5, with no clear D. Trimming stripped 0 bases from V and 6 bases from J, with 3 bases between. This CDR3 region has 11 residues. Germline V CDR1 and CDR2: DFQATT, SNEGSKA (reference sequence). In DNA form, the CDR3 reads TGCAGTGCTAGAGACCGTCAGCCCCAGCATTTT. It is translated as CSARDRQPQHF.

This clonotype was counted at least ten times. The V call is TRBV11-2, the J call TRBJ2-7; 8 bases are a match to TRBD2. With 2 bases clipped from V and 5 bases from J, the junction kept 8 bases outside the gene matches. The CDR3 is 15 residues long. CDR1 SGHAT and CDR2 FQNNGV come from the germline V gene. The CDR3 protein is CASSLKLREDHEQYF. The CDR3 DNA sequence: TGTGCCAGCAGCTTAAAGTTGCGGGAGGACCACGAGCAGTACTTC. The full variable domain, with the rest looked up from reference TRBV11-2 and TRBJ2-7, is EAGVAQSPRYKIIEKRQSVAFWCNPISGHATLYWYQQILGQGPKLLIQFQNNGVVDDSQLPKDRFSAERLKGVDSTLKIQPAKLEDSAVYLCASSLKLREDHEQYFGPGTRLTVT.